This TCR beta chain originates from a study of T cell responses to AZD1222 COVID-19 vaccine (TCRdb year 2021). General notes on the study: A total of approximately 230 trial participants underwent TCR sequencing, of whom approximately 210 received two doses of AZD1222 and around 26 received two doses of the MenACWY control vaccine. Trial participants were enrolled into age subgroups of 18-55, 56-69 and 70-plus years, which contained 148, 28 and 57 TCR-sequenced participants, respectively.

About this clone itself: The specificity of this receptor is unknown. No base quality values were provided; no much bigger clone lies one nucleotide off.

The CDR3 regions of human TCRbeta chains were subjected to immunosequencing. The authors' pipeline ran thus. Repertoire TCRs were matched against a reference library of SARS-CoV-2-specific TCRs generated with the MIRA antigen-specificity platform. Breadth was defined as the fraction of unique TCRs that were SARS-CoV-2-associated, and depth was defined as the fraction of total T cells that were SARS-CoV-2-associated. Using the MIRA data, every spike-specific TCR was mapped to the spike region that the TCR reacted to and assigned to either a CD4 or a CD8 class. Log10-transformed breadth and depth values were compared by one-way ANOVA with Sidak's multiple comparisons tests. This immuneACCESS table, as held by TCRdb, lists in-frame sequences with V and J called but not all clones. Of the missing ones, under half trace to an unresolved V gene in checked studies; the others have no known cause. That table gives V, J and clone size, and the DNA gave D and trimming. Across this sample there are approximately 160,000 clones, with about 91% seen only once. The ten largest clonotypes hold around 3.4% of the sample.

The germline V gene provides CDR1 MDHEN and CDR2 SYDVKM. Measured from the cysteine to the phenylalanine, the CDR3 is 17 residues long. Only the CDR3 part of the read is kept: 51 bases, read in frame from the first base. The germline ends are 22 bases apart after V is trimmed by 3 bases and J by 4 bases. Broader findings and caveats from the paper: A significant rise in spike-specific TCR breadth and depth was observed after two AZD1222 doses relative to day 0 and relative to MenACWY recipients. Only a handful of AZD1222 recipients were SARS-CoV-2 seropositive at baseline, limiting conclusions about previously exposed vaccinees. In the small 56-69-year group, the increase in depth fell short of significance, most likely because of low power. Most participants were white British and females outnumbered males, and the authors suggested that clonal diversity may have been underestimated. Vaccine-associated CD4 TCRs spanned the whole spike protein, with dominant responses in regions 160-218 and 743-854. Reportedly, almost half of the unique spike-specific TCRs recognized epitopes lying outside the regions that are mutated in the B.1.351 and B.1.1.7 variants. No day 14 peak-response samples were available, so repertoires were characterized only after the peak T cell response.

The sample's time point label, in plain terms: baseline before first vaccination. Reading the label with the study, this specimen's treatment or condition is: meningococcal conjugate vaccine given as trial control. Samples from vaccinated people were obtained from the UK trials COV001 and COV002, which included a single-blind randomized controlled phase 2/3 trial of AZD1222 (ChAdOx1 nCoV-19) in healthy adults. Trial participant PBMC samples were collected at day 0 and day 28 after the second dose for TCRbeta chain sequencing. The receptor was derived from an adult in good health. Material: peripheral blood, obtained on day 0 of MenACWY control vaccination. Recombination connected TRBV28 to TRBJ2-7, with a weak D call of TRBD2 (5 bases match). The CDR3 protein: CASSFPSFGRVTYEQYF. The DNA reads TGTGCCAGCAGTTTCCCCTCCTTTGGGCGGGTTACATACGAGCAGTACTTC.